This entry features one T cell receptor (beta chain) sequence. The sample is drawn from a study of blood T cells in healthy people across ages. Germline-derived CDR1 and CDR2 are SEHNR and FQNEAQ (reference sequence). V lost 4 bases, J lost 7 bases, and 13 bases lay in between. This CDR3 has 13 amino acids. With a J-beta primer mix and a sample-barcoded 5' primer, a second PCR ran about 6 to 11 cycles. TCRdb passed the 5' RACE reads through MiXCR, listing each CDR3 protein once. This table has about 1.5 million distinct CDR3 sequences, under 55% appearing once. This receptor was obtained from a woman younger than 35 in good health. The source material was blood. The chain carries TRBV7-9 and TRBJ1-2; possible D gene TRBD1, 6 bases. The CDR3 coding sequence is TGTGCCAGCAGCTCGAAACAGGGCTCTGGCTACACCTTC. It specifies CASSSKQGSGYTF.